This T cell receptor (beta chain) came from a study of radiotherapy plus CTLA-4 blockade in lung cancer. Study as a whole: Objective responses were recorded in about 18% of patients, with disease control recorded in less than 40%. Study-level points and caveats: After radiotherapy and ipilimumab, tumor-derived clones expanded in peripheral blood. The authors reported that early blood T cell clone dynamics, with interferon-beta, best predicted response.

TCRdb's table, derived via immunoSEQ multiplex PCR, lists solely in-frame clones and lacks some. Counted here are roughly 62,000 clones, 70% to 80% occurring once; the ten biggest clones make up approximately 4.5%. Points on this clone: Its matching antigen is unknown.

Chemo-refractory metastatic non-small-cell lung cancer patients received focal radiation with ipilimumab CTLA-4 blockade. The sequencing used peripheral blood, collected from a patient treated with radiotherapy plus ipilimumab. This sequence was found in a human donor with non-small cell lung cancer who had a complete response to radiotherapy plus ipilimumab.

The CDR3 bases are TGTGCCAGCTCACCCGATAAGACAGGGCCGAGATCCTACGAGCAGTACTTC. It specifies CASSPDKTGPRSYEQYF. The chain combines TRBV18 with TRBJ2-7, with 7 nucleotides matching TRBD1. This CDR3 is 17 amino acids long. Germline V gene data show CDR1 as KGHSH and CDR2 as LQKENI. V dropped 3 bases and J dropped 1; count of bases not matched to a gene: 12.